This T cell receptor (beta chain) was recorded in a study of blood T cell repertoires in COVID-19. Study details: Acute and convalescent COVID-19 samples came from the United States, Italy and Spain. Sources were T cells, B-cell-depleted T cells, or PBMCs; the material itself was cDNA or gDNA.

Clones were read by immunoSEQ multiplex PCR, and TCRdb kept only the in-frame ones, dropping some. This table holds more than 50,000 clones, around four fifths found once. Germline CDR1 SEHNR, CDR2 FQNEAQ (reference sequence). The CDR3 has 17 residues. Trimming at V came to 1 base and at J to 0 bases, leaving 7 bases not matched to a gene. What was sequenced was peripheral blood. The TCR originated in a human donor in a cohort sampled during active COVID-19. The genes are TRBV7-9 and TRBJ2-3; 7 bases are a match to TRBD1. The chain's CDR3 is CASSLDPGTVSTDTQYF. The CDR3 DNA sequence: TGTGCCAGCAGCTTAGACCCCGGGACAGTTAGCACAGATACGCAGTATTTT.